These 19 T cell receptor beta chains were sequenced from one sample in a study of vaccination effects on CD4 cells after COVID-19 (dated by TCRdb to the early 2020s). In the ViraFEST assay, PBMC were stimulated with viral peptide pools, and antigen-specific CD4+ T cell clonotypes were then identified by expansion using TCR sequencing. After approximately 11 days of culture, CD4+ T cells were isolated with the EasySep CD4+ T cell isolation kit. Convalescent patients had PCR-confirmed SARS-CoV-2 infection between March and December 2020, before Alpha, Beta and Delta variants emerged in the United States. These receptors' antigens are unknown. Receptors were amplified or captured by the immunoSEQ multiplex PCR assay. TCRdb holds this immuneACCESS table with in-frame rearrangements only. Some clones are missing; in checked studies, unresolved V genes explain under half, and the rest has no known cause. This sample holds under 80,000 clones; 60% to 75% were observed only once. The top ten hold less than 6.5% of the sample.

Sequences were derived from CD4+ T cells from PBMCs cultured with HIV peptides, sampled before COVID-19 vaccination. The sample's cell subset or site, from its label and the paper: HIV-1 Nef peptide pool negative control/reference culture. All receptors come from a human donor who had a prior SARS-CoV-2 infection.

The V call is TRBV7-2, the J call TRBJ2-1; TRBD2 aligns across 8 bases. Trimming took 3 bases from V and 6 from J; bases not matched to a gene: 10. The germline V gene has CDR1 SGHTA and CDR2 FQGNSA. CDR3 size: 16 residues. This CDR3 reads CASSLFASGLTNEQFF. DNA for the CDR3: TGTGCCAGCAGCTTGTTCGCTAGCGGGCTTACCAATGAGCAGTTCTTC.

The chain links TRBV15 to TRBJ2-5; 9 bases align to TRBD1. Germline-derived CDR1 and CDR2 are LNHNV and YYDKDF (reference sequence). Germline trimming cut 2 bases from V and 5 bases from J; bases unmatched to any gene: 6. The CDR3 has 15 residues. In DNA, the CDR3 is TGTGCCACCAGCAGACCCGGACAGGGGTGGGAGACCCAGTACTTC. Translation: CATSRPGQGWETQYF. The full variable domain, rest sourced from reference TRBV15 and TRBJ2-5, is DAMVIQNPRYQVTQFGKPVTLSCSQTLNHNVMYWYQQKSSQAPKLLFHYYDKDFNNEADTPDNFQSRRPNTSFCFLDIRSPGLGDTAMYLCATSRPGQGWETQYFGPGTRLLVL.

The gene calls are TRBV6-5 and TRBJ2-1; 8 bases agree with TRBD1. Germline V gene lookup returns CDR1 MNHEY and CDR2 SVGAGI. The CDR3 spans 15 residues. J gave up 8 bases and V 7 bases, and 13 bases lay outside the gene matches. The CDR3 DNA sequence: TGTGCCAGCACCCGACAGGGGCCCCTAGTACATGAGCAGTTCTTC. Its protein is CASTRQGPLVHEQFF.

CDR3 sequence reads: CASSARDRELAEGTDTQYF. In DNA form, the CDR3 reads TGTGCCAGCAGCGCACGGGACAGGGAGCTAGCGGAAGGCACAGATACGCAGTATTTT. This chain connects TRBV7-2 to TRBJ2-3, with 9 bases aligning to TRBD1. Germline CDR1 and CDR2: SGHTA and FQGNSA. With V trimmed by 5 bases and J by 1 base, 16 bases remained unmatched. The length of the CDR3 is 19 residues.

This clone came up a few times. The V and J genes are TRBV7-3 and TRBJ1-6; D not certain. Germline CDR1 is SGHTA and CDR2 is FQGTGA. This CDR3 contains 14 residues. The germline V and J ends were trimmed by 4 bases and 6 bases, with 10 bases remaining between them. Here the CDR3 reads CASSYRGANSPLHF. CDR3 in DNA: TGTGCCAGCAGCTACCGCGGTGCTAATTCACCCCTCCACTTT.

With regard to this clone: Other DNA sequences of this sample code for an identical CDR3. This chain uses TRBV7-9 with TRBJ2-1; 9 bases align to TRBD2. The V and J ends lost 2 bases and 4 bases, in that order; junction bases with no gene match: 6. There are 16 residues in the CDR3. Germline V gene lookup returns CDR1 SEHNR and CDR2 FQNEAQ (reference sequence). The CDR3 bases are TGTGCCAGCAGCTTATCCCTAGCGGGGAGTTACAATGAGCAGTTCTTC. Encoded protein: CASSLSLAGSYNEQFF.

The chain couples TRBV7-8 to TRBJ2-5; TRBD1 is a possible D gene (6 bases). CDR1 is SGHVS and CDR2 is FQNEAQ in the germline V gene. Trimming took off 2 bases at V and 4 bases at J, with 23 bases between the two ends. The CDR3 contains 18 residues. Here the CDR3 DNA reads TGTGCCAGCAGCTTATTTTCAGGACACCAGTTAGGGGGAGAGACCCAGTACTTC. This encodes CASSLFSGHQLGGETQYF.

This sequence joins TRBV4-1 and TRBJ1-3; no definite D call. Germline V gene sequence: CDR1 MGHRA, CDR2 YSYEKL. There are 15 residues in the CDR3. Trimming took 1 base from V and 3 from J, leaving 10 bases between them. The CDR3 region is CASSQGGSYGNTIYF. The CDR3 bases are TGCGCCAGCAGCCAAGGAGGGTCCTATGGAAACACCATATATTTT.

The J gene is TRBJ1-2, the V gene TRBV27; 10 nucleotides line up with TRBD1. V was pared by 11 bases and J by 0 bases, with 9 bases of the junction left unmatched. Per germline, CDR1 MNHEY and CDR2 SMNVEV (reference sequence). This CDR3 comprises 15 residues. The CDR3 is CASRDRGFTNYGYTF. The CDR3, as DNA: TGTGCCTCCCGGGACAGGGGCTTTACTAACTATGGCTACACCTTC.

The chain uses TRBV18 and TRBJ2-7; tentatively, D is TRBD2 (6 bases). Trimming removed 5 bases at V and 0 bases at J, with 14 bases between. The germline gives CDR1 KGHSH, CDR2 LQKENI. The CDR3 spans 15 residues. This CDR3 reads CASSAGIGPSYEQYF. CDR3 DNA: TGTGCCAGCTCAGCGGGGATCGGGCCCTCCTACGAGCAGTACTTC.

This clone was counted a few times. The gene calls are TRBV7-9 and TRBJ1-4, with TRBD1 matching over 9 bases. Trimming cost V 7 bases and J 4 bases; bases outside gene matches: 7. Germline CDR1 and CDR2: SEHNR and FQNEAQ (reference sequence). There are 15 residues in the CDR3. This CDR3 is CASTLTGGDNEKLFF. The CDR3 nucleotides read TGTGCCAGCACCCTCACAGGGGGCGATAATGAAAAACTGTTTTTT.

This chain connects TRBV5-1 to TRBJ2-3, with 7 bases fitting TRBD2. Per germline, CDR1 SGHRS and CDR2 YFSETQ. This CDR3 is 15 amino acids long. Trimming removed 2 bases from V and 0 bases from J; junction bases left unmatched: 3. The CDR3 spells CASSFKRGSTDTQYF. As DNA, the CDR3 is TGCGCCAGCAGCTTTAAGCGGGGCAGCACAGATACGCAGTATTTT.

V is TRBV24-1 and J is TRBJ2-2; no clear D gene. The CDR3 is made up of 15 amino acids. Trimming cost V 3 bases and J 4 bases, with 11 bases left between them. Germline CDR1 reads KGHDR; CDR2 reads SFDVKD. CDR3 protein: CATSDADLGTGELFF. The CDR3 DNA is TGTGCCACCAGTGATGCCGATCTCGGCACCGGGGAGCTGTTTTTT.

This chain connects TRBV4-3 to TRBJ2-3, with a possible D match to TRBD1 (6 bases). With 0 bases removed from V and 2 bases from J, the gap between germline ends came to 24 bases. Germline loops: CDR1 LGHNA, CDR2 YSLEER. The CDR3 runs 20 residues. CDR3 nucleotide sequence: TGCGCCAGCAGCCAAGAGGGCCCGTGGACAGTCAGATCTAACACAGATACGCAGTATTTT. Residues: CASSQEGPWTVRSNTDTQYF.

The CDR3 DNA reads TGTGCCAGCAGCTTGGCCTGGGATTCACCCCTCCACTTT. It encodes CASSLAWDSPLHF. The chain recombines TRBV5-8 with TRBJ1-6; D is undetermined. The germline V gene has CDR1 SGHTS and CDR2 YDEGEE. V dropped 0 bases and J dropped 8 bases, with 6 bases sitting between them. There are 13 residues in the CDR3.

V and J are TRBV21-1 and TRBJ2-1. TRBV21-1 has pseudogene status. CDR3 length: 17 amino acids. CDR3 sequence reads: CASSKDLRQGPYNEQFF. The DNA of the CDR3 is TGTGCCAGCAGCAAAGATCTGCGGCAGGGACCCTACAATGAGCAGTTCTTC.

The chain has TRBV11-1 and TRBJ2-1, with TRBD2 identical over 7 bases. Germline V gene data show CDR1 as SGHAT and CDR2 as FQDESV (reference sequence). The CDR3 totals 16 residues. Trimming cost V 5 bases and J 3 bases; bases outside gene matches: 10. CDR3 residues: CASSSLGGRSYNEQFF. As DNA, the CDR3 is TGTGCCAGCAGCAGCCTAGGCGGGAGAAGCTACAATGAGCAGTTCTTC.

This clone was seen just once. The J gene is TRBJ2-3, the V gene TRBV5-1, with 9 bases that match TRBD2. The CDR3 totals 17 residues. Germline V lookup: CDR1 SGHRS, CDR2 YFSETQ. V lost 2 bases to trimming and J lost 6 bases; unmatched junction nucleotides: 13. The DNA for the CDR3 is TGCGCCAGCAGCTTTCAAACTAGCGGGCAACCAGGGGATACGCAGTATTTT. It is translated as CASSFQTSGQPGDTQYF.

This chain links TRBV10-3 with TRBJ2-3; 8 bases align to TRBD2. Per germline, CDR1 ENHRY and CDR2 SYGVKD. The CDR3 is 16 amino acids. V shed 6 bases, J shed 5 bases, and the junction held 13 bases outside the gene matches. CDR3 in amino acids: CAIRLSSGPLIDTQYF. CDR3 bases: TGTGCCATCAGACTCTCTAGCGGGCCCCTCATAGATACGCAGTATTTT.